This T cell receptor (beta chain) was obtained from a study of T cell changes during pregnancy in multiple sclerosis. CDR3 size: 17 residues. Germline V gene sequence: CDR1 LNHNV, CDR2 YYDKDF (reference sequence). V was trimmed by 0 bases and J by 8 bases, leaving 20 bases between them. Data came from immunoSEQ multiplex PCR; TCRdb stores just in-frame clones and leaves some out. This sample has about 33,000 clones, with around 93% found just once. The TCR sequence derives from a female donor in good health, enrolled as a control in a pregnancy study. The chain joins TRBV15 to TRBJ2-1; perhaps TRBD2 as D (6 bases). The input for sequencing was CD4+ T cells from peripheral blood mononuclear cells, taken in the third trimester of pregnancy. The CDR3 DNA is TGTGCCACCAGCAGAGACTTTAGCGGTGCCGGGGGAGATGAGCAGTTCTTC. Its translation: CATSRDFSGAGGDEQFF.